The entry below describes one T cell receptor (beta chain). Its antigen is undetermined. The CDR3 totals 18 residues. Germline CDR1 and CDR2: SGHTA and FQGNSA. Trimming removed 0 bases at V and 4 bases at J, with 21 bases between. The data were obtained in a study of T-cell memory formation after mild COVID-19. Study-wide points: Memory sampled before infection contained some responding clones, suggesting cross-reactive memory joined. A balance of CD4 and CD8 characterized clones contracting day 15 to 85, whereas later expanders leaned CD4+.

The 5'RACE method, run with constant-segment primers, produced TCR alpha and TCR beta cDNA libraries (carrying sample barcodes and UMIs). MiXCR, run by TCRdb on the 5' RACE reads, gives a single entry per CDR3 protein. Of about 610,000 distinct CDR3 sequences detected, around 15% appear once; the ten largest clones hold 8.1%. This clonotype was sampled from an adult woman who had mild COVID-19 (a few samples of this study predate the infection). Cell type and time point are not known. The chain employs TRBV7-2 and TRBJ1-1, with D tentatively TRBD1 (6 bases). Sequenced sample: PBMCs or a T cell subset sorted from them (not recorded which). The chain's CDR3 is CASSLAPRTDSLTTEAFF. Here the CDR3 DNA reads TGTGCCAGCAGCTTAGCGCCCCGGACAGACTCTCTGACCACTGAAGCTTTCTTT.